The entry below gives a single TCR beta chain sequence along with its context. Antigen specificity is unknown. The data belong to a study of siplizumab effects on memory and regulatory T cells. Study findings and constraints: Sequences below about 10^-5 frequency were poorly captured, and few alloreactive clones mapped to unstimulated subsets. Naive T cells were seemingly more diverse than memory cells, and major contributions to the alloresponse seemed to be made by them. Proliferating clones, CD4+ or CD8+, lacked an assignable naive or memory phenotype in roughly 75-95% of cases.

The CDR3 runs to 16 residues. The germline V and J ends were trimmed by 4 bases and 2 bases, with 17 bases remaining between them. The germline V gene encodes CDR1 MNHNY and CDR2 SVGAGI (reference sequence). The assay looked at 100,000 or so TCR templates in each sample. Data came from immunoSEQ multiplex PCR; TCRdb stores just in-frame clones and leaves some out. Here the sample spans about 120,000 clones, approximately 92% being singletons. This chain joins TRBV6-6 and TRBJ2-5; TRBD2 might be the D (6 bases). This TCR derives from a human donor in good health. The sample comprised CD4+ T cells sorted from blood. The CDR3 protein is CASSSRTEAGQETQYF. In nucleotides, the CDR3 is TGTGCCAGCAGTTCCCGGACTGAGGCGGGGCAAGAGACCCAGTACTTC.